Listed below are T cell receptor beta chains from one sample, sequenced in a study of PD-L1 blockade in urothelial cancer. TCRdb's table, derived via immunoSEQ multiplex PCR, lists solely in-frame clones and lacks some. The table has 90,000 to 120,000 clones, around 82% seen once. The sample was PBMCs, taken around atezolizumab (anti-PD-L1) treatment. The receptors stem from a man aged 45-60 years with urothelial cancer. Each CDR3 is given with its conserved first and last residue. A D gene is named only where the DNA matches it firmly. Expanded clones are given a class, and other clones once, few, many or no size at all.

D: .; size: once; V: TRBV7-2; J: TRBJ2-3; DNA: TGTGCCAGCAGCTTAGTCTGGACAACGATCACAGATACGCAGTATTTT; CDR3: CASSLVWTTITDTQYF
D: TRBD2; size: few; V: TRBV10-1; J: TRBJ2-5; DNA: TGCGCCAGCAGTGAGGGACTAGCGGGGCGCCAAGAGACCCAGTACTTC; CDR3: CASSEGLAGRQETQYF
D: .; size: .; V: TRBV19; J: TRBJ2-6; DNA: TGTGCCAGTAGTATCCAGAACTCTGGGGCCAACGTCCTGACTTTC; CDR3: CASSIQNSGANVLTF
D: .; size: once; V: TRBV2; J: TRBJ2-5; DNA: TGTGCCAGCGGACTGAAAGAGACCCAGTACTTC; CDR3: CASGLKETQYF
D: TRBD2; size: .; V: TRBV2; J: TRBJ2-3; DNA: TGTGCCAGCAGTGAGGGGACTAGCGCAGATACGCAGTATTTT; CDR3: CASSEGTSADTQYF
D: .; size: .; V: TRBV5-1; J: TRBJ1-1; DNA: TGCGCCAGCAGCAGGCGGCCGGGGGGAAACATGAACACTGAAGCTTTCTTT; CDR3: CASSRRPGGNMNTEAFF
D: TRBD2; size: .; V: TRBV9; J: TRBJ2-1; DNA: TGTGCCAGCAGCGGCCTCCCCCGTAGCGGGAGGGCCGCTAATGAGCAGTTCTTC; CDR3: CASSGLPRSGRAANEQFF
D: TRBD2; size: once; V: TRBV5-6; J: TRBJ2-7; DNA: TGTGCCAGCATACTAGCGGGAAGCTCCTACGAGCAGTACTTC; CDR3: CASILAGSSYEQYF
D: TRBD2; size: .; V: TRBV30; J: TRBJ2-1; DNA: TGTGCCTGGAGACTCCTAGCGGGAGGTACGAATGAGCAGTTCTTC; CDR3: CAWRLLAGGTNEQFF
D: .; size: .; V: TRBV2; J: TRBJ2-2; DNA: TGTGCCAGCTTGGGGGCATACGGTACCGGGGAGCTGTTTTTT; CDR3: CASLGAYGTGELFF
D: .; size: .; V: TRBV10-3; J: TRBJ2-1; DNA: TGTGCCATCAGTGAGTTGGGAGTTGAGCAGTTCTTC; CDR3: CAISELGVEQFF
D: TRBD2; size: .; V: TRBV7-3; J: TRBJ2-1; DNA: TGTGCCAGCAGCCCTTTAGCGGGAGGCACCTACAATGAGCAGTTCTTC; CDR3: CASSPLAGGTYNEQFF
D: .; size: once; V: TRBV6-5; J: TRBJ1-2; DNA: TGTGCCAGCAGTTCCCGTGGGTCGGGTCCTAACTATGGCTACACCTTC; CDR3: CASSSRGSGPNYGYTF
D: .; size: .; V: TRBV7-7; J: TRBJ2-5; DNA: TGTGCTAGCAGCTTGTCGACGACTTCCCAAGAGACCCAGTACTTC; CDR3: CASSLSTTSQETQYF
D: TRBD2; size: .; V: TRBV5-6; J: TRBJ2-7; DNA: TGTGCCAGCAGCCCGGGACTAGACCACGAGCAGTACTTC; CDR3: CASSPGLDHEQYF
D: .; size: .; V: TRBV25-1; J: TRBJ1-2; DNA: TGTGCCAGCAGTGAATCGGGAGCCCTCAACTATGGCTACACCTTC; CDR3: CASSESGALNYGYTF
D: .; size: .; V: TRBV28; J: TRBJ2-7; DNA: TGTGCCAGTTCAAGGGGATACGAGCAGTACTTC; CDR3: CASSRGYEQYF
D: .; size: .; V: TRBV19; J: TRBJ2-1; DNA: TGTGCCAGTGCTGCGGGGACCTCAACCTTCCACAATGAGCAGTTCTTC; CDR3: CASAAGTSTFHNEQFF
D: TRBD1; size: .; V: TRBV28; J: TRBJ2-7; DNA: TGTGCCAGCAGTCCTTTAGACAGGGTTACTTACGAGCAGTACTTC; CDR3: CASSPLDRVTYEQYF
D: TRBD2; size: .; V: TRBV5-4; J: TRBJ2-3; DNA: TGTGCCAGCAGCTTGGGACTAGCGGGAGGGTCAGATACGCAGTATTTT; CDR3: CASSLGLAGGSDTQYF
D: .; size: .; V: TRBV11-3; J: TRBJ2-1; DNA: TGTGCCAGCAGCGCATCATACAGAGATGAGCAGTTCTTC; CDR3: CASSASYRDEQFF
D: .; size: .; V: TRBV27; J: TRBJ1-1; DNA: TGTGCCAGCAGTAGCCCGGTGAACACTGAAGCTTTCTTT; CDR3: CASSSPVNTEAFF
D: .; size: .; V: TRBV5-1; J: TRBJ2-2; DNA: TGCGCCAGCAGCTCGGGTCGGGTACGGGTTCCGAACACCGGGGAGCTGTTTTTT; CDR3: CASSSGRVRVPNTGELFF
D: .; size: .; V: TRBV10-3; J: TRBJ1-1; DNA: TGTGCCATCAGTGACAGAAGATTGAACACTGAAGCTTTCTTT; CDR3: CAISDRRLNTEAFF
D: .; size: .; V: TRBV2; J: TRBJ2-5; DNA: TGTGCCAGCAGTGTTCTTCGGGGGAAAGAGACCCAGTACTTC; CDR3: CASSVLRGKETQYF
D: .; size: .; V: TRBV7-6; J: TRBJ2-1; DNA: TGTGCCAGCAGCTTAGCGGGAGGATTCGGGAATGAGCAGTTCTTC; CDR3: CASSLAGGFGNEQFF
D: .; size: once; V: TRBV5-1; J: TRBJ1-5; DNA: TGCGCCAGCAGCCTCGGGTCGAATCAGCCCCAGCATTTT; CDR3: CASSLGSNQPQHF
D: TRBD1; size: .; V: TRBV27; J: TRBJ2-2; DNA: TGTGCCAGCAGGGGGACAGGGATGAACACCGGGGAGCTGTTTTTT; CDR3: CASRGTGMNTGELFF
D: .; size: .; V: TRBV7-3; J: TRBJ2-1; DNA: TGTGCCAGCAGCCCAGCCGGTCCCTCGAAAGGGGGTGAGCAGTTCTTC; CDR3: CASSPAGPSKGGEQFF
D: TRBD2; size: .; V: TRBV7-3; J: TRBJ2-1; DNA: TGTGCCAGCAGAAGATCGGGGGGAGAGCAGTTCTTC; CDR3: CASRRSGGEQFF
D: TRBD2; size: once; V: TRBV5-1; J: TRBJ2-1; DNA: TGCGCCAGCAGCCCCCTATTGAGCGGGAGGGGGAATGAGCAGTTCTTC; CDR3: CASSPLLSGRGNEQFF
D: .; size: .; V: TRBV2; J: TRBJ2-5; DNA: TGTGCCAGCACGACGGGACTGCAAATCGGGACCCAGTACTTC; CDR3: CASTTGLQIGTQYF
D: .; size: .; V: TRBV27; J: TRBJ2-1; DNA: TGTGCCAGCAGTCCCCCCCCCGCGGGGGCGGTGTTCTTC; CDR3: CASSPPPAGAVFF
D: TRBD1; size: .; V: TRBV5-1; J: TRBJ1-1; DNA: TGCGCCAGCAGCTTGGCAGGGGGTAACACTGAAGCTTTCTTT; CDR3: CASSLAGGNTEAFF
D: TRBD1; size: .; V: TRBV28; J: TRBJ1-6; DNA: TGTGCCAGCAGCATCGGACAGGGGGATTCACCCCTCCACTTT; CDR3: CASSIGQGDSPLHF
D: TRBD2; size: .; V: TRBV4-2; J: TRBJ2-7; DNA: TGTGCCAGCAGCCGACGGCGGGAGGGCGTACACGAGCAGTACTTC; CDR3: CASSRRREGVHEQYF
D: .; size: .; V: TRBV11-2; J: TRBJ2-7; DNA: TGTGCCAGCAGCCCCACAAGGACAGCTAGGTACTACGAGCAGTACTTC; CDR3: CASSPTRTARYYEQYF
D: TRBD2; size: .; V: TRBV6-6; J: TRBJ2-5; DNA: TGTGCCAGCAGTTACTCCCTAGCGGAGTGGGGAGAGACCCAGTACTTC; CDR3: CASSYSLAEWGETQYF
D: TRBD2; size: .; V: TRBV7-2; J: TRBJ2-1; DNA: TGTGCCAGCAGCAAGGGACTAGCGGTGATTCCGTTCTTC; CDR3: CASSKGLAVIPFF
D: .; size: .; V: TRBV7-9; J: TRBJ1-1; DNA: TGTGCCAGCAGTGCCAAGGGGGACACTGAAGCTTTCTTT; CDR3: CASSAKGDTEAFF
D: TRBD2; size: .; V: TRBV7-2; J: TRBJ2-7; DNA: TGTGCCAGCAGCCAGAGTAGCGGGAGCTCCTACGAGCAGTACTTC; CDR3: CASSQSSGSSYEQYF
D: .; size: .; V: TRBV30; J: TRBJ1-5; DNA: TGTGCCTGGTCGCAGGTTATCGGTCAGCCCCAGCATTTT; CDR3: CAWSQVIGQPQHF
D: .; size: .; V: TRBV6-6; J: TRBJ1-1; DNA: TGTGCCAGCAGATTTTACAGGGACACTGAAGCTTTCTTT; CDR3: CASRFYRDTEAFF
D: .; size: .; V: TRBV14; J: TRBJ2-2; DNA: TGTGCCCCTCGGGAAGGGACTGGGTCCGGGGAGCTGTTTTTT; CDR3: CAPREGTGSGELFF
D: .; size: .; V: TRBV10-3; J: TRBJ2-3; DNA: TGTGCCATCAATAACCACGGTACAGATACGCAGTATTTT; CDR3: CAINNHGTDTQYF